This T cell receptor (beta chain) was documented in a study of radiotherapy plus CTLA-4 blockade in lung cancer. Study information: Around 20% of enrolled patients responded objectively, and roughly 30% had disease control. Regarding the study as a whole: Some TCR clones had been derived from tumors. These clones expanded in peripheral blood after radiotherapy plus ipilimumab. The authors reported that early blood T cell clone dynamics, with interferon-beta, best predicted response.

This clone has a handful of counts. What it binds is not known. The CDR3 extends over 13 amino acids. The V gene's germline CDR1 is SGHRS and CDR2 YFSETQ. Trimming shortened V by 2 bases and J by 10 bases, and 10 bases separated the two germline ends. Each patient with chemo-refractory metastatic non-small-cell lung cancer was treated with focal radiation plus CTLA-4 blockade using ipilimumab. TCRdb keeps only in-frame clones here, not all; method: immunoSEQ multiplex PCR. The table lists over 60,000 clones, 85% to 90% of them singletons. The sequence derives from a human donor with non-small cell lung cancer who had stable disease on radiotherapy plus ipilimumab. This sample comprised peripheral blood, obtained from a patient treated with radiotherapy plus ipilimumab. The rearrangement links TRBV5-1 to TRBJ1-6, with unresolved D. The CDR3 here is CASSFGDVSPLHF. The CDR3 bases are TGCGCCAGCAGCTTTGGAGATGTGTCACCCCTCCACTTT.